This paragraph reports one T cell receptor (beta chain). Its antigen remains unidentified. These data are taken from a study of ipilimumab plus nivolumab after autologous stem cell transplantation. Looking at the study overall: Patients received a median of roughly five ipilimumab and roughly eight nivolumab doses.

Measured with immunoSEQ multiplex PCR; TCRdb has only the in-frame clones, and not every one. The profile shows 5,000 or so clones, 55% to 80% of them singletons. CDR3 size: 13 residues. Germline-derived CDR1 and CDR2 are SGHVS and FNYEAQ. Trimming pared 1 base from V and 7 bases from J, leaving 10 bases between. Starting 14 to 28 days after autologous transplant, ipilimumab 1 mg/kg was given. Dosing: nivolumab 3 mg/kg IV, weeks 1, 4, 7, 10, then every two weeks to week 26. Study-wide points: TCR repertoire, Treg phenotype and gut microbiota reportedly support more study of this approach.

The V call is TRBV7-6, the J call TRBJ1-2, with D uncertain. This sequence was found in a male donor with multiple myeloma. The sample consisted of PBMCs, taken in a trial of ipilimumab plus nivolumab as post-transplant consolidation. The chain's CDR3 is CASSLENLSGYTF. The CDR3 DNA sequence: TGTGCCAGCAGCTTAGAGAATCTGAGTGGCTACACCTTC.